Sequencing of this T cell receptor (beta chain) was carried out in a study of cytomegalovirus exposure and HLA in healthy donors (dated by TCRdb to about 2017). As for the study more broadly: According to a later analysis, the roughly 120 validation repertoires were produced on the same platform as the roughly 600 repertoires of the first cohort. High-throughput TCR immunosequencing, statistical association of individual TCRs with disease status, and machine learning were combined to predict cytomegalovirus infection status. In addition to the first cohort of 666 subjects, a separate validation cohort of approximately 110 different subjects was used. The study aimed to test whether signatures of past pathogen exposure could be identified by cataloging public T cell receptors. Results the study describes overall, beyond this receptor: The authors suggested that the approach could potentially be extended to other disease states and immunological phenotypes. Of the cluster scores, 90% to 95% were above 0 in a later analysis, which found that TCRs clustered in the first cohort also tended to co-occur in the 110 or so validation repertoires. A later analysis had no HLA typing for the validation cohort, so co-occurrence there was scored across all 130 or so repertoires. In vitro tests confirmed that a few of the cytomegalovirus-associated TCR beta chains recognize cytomegalovirus antigens. While some public TCRs were present in many individuals, most TCR sequences turned up only very rarely across donors. The classifier was reported to diagnose cytomegalovirus status with high specificity and sensitivity in both the original cohort and the validation cohort. A total of about 150 TCR beta chains were listed by the study as associated with cytomegalovirus.

Of note for this clone: The target of this receptor is not known. Per-base qualities were not stored, and no clone one base away is much larger.

The library was obtained by the immunoSEQ multiplex PCR assay. For the original study's pipeline: A statistical classification framework was built for diagnosing cytomegalovirus status from the catalog of TCR beta chain sequences. TCRdb holds this immuneACCESS table with in-frame rearrangements only. Some clones are missing; in checked studies, unresolved V genes explain under half, and the rest has no known cause. V, J and clone size were drawn from that table, and D and trimming were deduced from the DNA. In all, the sample holds 100,000 to 150,000 clones, and 89% of those were seen once. The top ten clonotypes cover around 1.2% of the sample. Separate from the approximately 700-subject first cohort, the validation cohort of about 130 subjects was the group to which the donors belonged. The CDR3 holds 17 amino acids from the cysteine to the phenylalanine. Of the read, only the CDR3 DNA is kept; its 51 bases are in frame from base 1. The germline V end is reduced by 0 bases and the J end by 6 bases; junction bases left unmatched: 8. For CDR1 and CDR2, the germline V gene lists SGHAT and FQNNGV.

This receptor was obtained from a woman younger than 35 in good health and CMV-seronegative. The sample was PBMCs. The sequence links TRBV11-2 to TRBJ2-2, with 9 junctional bases fitting TRBD2. For the CDR3, the sequence is CASSLEAGGVRAGELFF. The bases are TGTGCCAGCAGCTTAGAAGCGGGGGGAGTTCGGGCCGGGGAGCTGTTTTTT.